The 20 T cell receptor beta chains in this list originate from one sample, sequenced in a study of T cell changes during pregnancy in multiple sclerosis. Using immunoSEQ multiplex PCR, the repertoire was profiled, and TCRdb retains in-frame clones only, with some absent. Among 50,000 to 75,000 clones listed, roughly 90% were seen once. Sample: peripheral blood, taken in the first trimester of pregnancy. Every receptor here comes from a female donor in good health, enrolled as a control in a pregnancy study.

As regards this clone: Germline is not matched at one junction end, which may reflect a read error. The chain is built from TRBV11-2 and TRBJ1-3; TRBD1 matches 7 bases. Germline lookup yields CDR1 SGHAT and CDR2 FQNNGV. The CDR3 loop spans 12 amino acids. The CDR3 region has the DNA TGTGCCAGCAGCTTAGGACAGGGCGACCTGGATTTT. This translates into CASSLGQGDLDF.

The gene calls are TRBV18 and TRBJ2-3, with 7 positions matching TRBD1. The CDR3 is made up of 15 amino acids. Germline values: CDR1 KGHSH, CDR2 LQKENI. J gave up 6 bases and V 2 bases, and 8 bases lay outside the gene matches. In nucleotides, the CDR3 is TGTGCCAGCTCACCATTATACAGGGGCAGGGATACGCAGTATTTT. This gives the protein CASSPLYRGRDTQYF.

The sample holds one count of this clone. V gene TRBV2 combines with J gene TRBJ2-1; D perhaps matches TRBD2 (6 bases). Germline lookup yields CDR1 SNHLY and CDR2 FYNNEI. The V and J ends lost 8 bases and 7 bases respectively, with 15 bases between them. This CDR3 contains 13 residues. CDR3 sequence (DNA): TGTGCCAGCGGCGGATTCCGGGGGAATGAGCAGTTCTTC. Residues: CASGGFRGNEQFF.

The CDR3 sequence is CVRSLGRTTDNTGELFF. For the CDR3, the DNA is TGTGTCAGAAGCTTAGGCCGGACAACTGACAACACCGGGGAGCTGTTTTTT. The chain recombines TRBV7-5 with TRBJ2-2; TRBD1 reflects the table's D call only, with no check against the DNA. TRBV7-5 is shown as a pseudogene. The CDR3 has 17 residues.

This sequence joins TRBV28 and TRBJ1-1; D is unresolved. V was shortened by 5 bases and J by 10 bases, with 11 bases between the two germline ends. Germline V gene sequence: CDR1 MDHEN, CDR2 SYDVKM. The CDR3 is made up of 11 amino acids. The CDR3 loop reads CASSPTGRAFF. Written as DNA, the CDR3 is TGTGCCAGCAGTCCAACGGGTAGAGCTTTCTTT.

This rearrangement joins TRBV9 to TRBJ2-5; 8 nucleotides line up with TRBD2. The CDR3 sequence is 14 residues long. Germline-derived CDR1 and CDR2 are SGDLS and YYNGEE. Trimming took 3 bases from V and 4 from J; bases not matched to a gene: 5. The DNA of the CDR3 is TGTGCCAGCAGCGGCCGGGGGGGCCTAGAGACCCAGTACTTC. This sequence encodes CASSGRGGLETQYF.

V usage is TRBV5-1 and J usage is TRBJ2-7; 12 positions agree with TRBD1. J gave up 4 bases and V 4 bases, and 9 bases lay outside the gene matches. The CDR3 is 16 amino acids. Germline assignment: CDR1 SGHRS and CDR2 YFSETQ. The chain's CDR3 is CASSLGGQGALYEQYF. The CDR3 DNA is TGCGCCAGCAGCCTGGGGGGACAGGGGGCTTTATACGAGCAGTACTTC.

V and J are TRBV14 and TRBJ2-1; possibly TRBD2 for D (6 bases). CDR1 SGHDN and CDR2 FVKESK come from the germline V gene. Trimming removed 3 bases at V and 6 bases at J, with 18 bases between. CDR3 length: 16 residues. CDR3 in amino acids: CASSQGGTGFLNEQFF. CDR3 coding DNA: TGTGCCAGCAGCCAGGGCGGGACTGGATTCCTCAATGAGCAGTTCTTC.

Only one count was recorded for this clone. The chain joins TRBV28 to TRBJ2-1; tentatively, D is TRBD1 (8 bases). This CDR3 region has 15 residues. V lost 6 bases to trimming and J lost 6 bases, with 18 bases between them. CDR1 is MDHEN, CDR2 SYDVKM, per germline. The CDR3 bases are TGTGCCAGCAGCCGTCGGACAGGGAGGGGCAATGAGCAGTTCTTC. It specifies CASSRRTGRGNEQFF.

The chain employs TRBV19 and TRBJ1-4; the D gene is possibly TRBD1 (5 bases). This CDR3 is built from 17 residues. Trimming took 4 bases from V and 9 from J, leaving 24 bases between them. Germline V gives CDR1 LNHDA, CDR2 SQIVND (reference sequence). The CDR3 sequence: CASSREGSHNGVKKLFF. DNA for the CDR3: TGTGCCAGTAGTAGAGAGGGGTCCCACAACGGGGTCAAAAAACTGTTTTTT.

This clone has more than one count but fewer than ten. The rearrangement uses TRBV7-9 and TRBJ2-2, with 9 bases that match TRBD2. After removal of 5 bases from V and 7 bases from J, the junction contained 11 bases not matched to a gene. The V gene's germline CDR1 is SEHNR and CDR2 FQNEAQ (reference sequence). The CDR3 is 16 residues long. The CDR3 DNA is TGTGCCAGCAGCGGTTGGACTAGCGCCAGGGGCGGGGAGCTGTTTTTT. This gives the protein CASSGWTSARGGELFF.

The chain uses TRBV5-6 and TRBJ2-1, with 8 bases lining up with TRBD2. Germline assignment: CDR1 SGHDT and CDR2 YYEEEE. CDR3 length equals 16 residues. Trimming at V came to 0 bases and at J to 7 bases, leaving 9 bases not matched to a gene. The CDR3 DNA follows: TGTGCCAGCAGCTTGGGGACTAGCTTTGGGGGGAATGAGCAGTTCTTC. Protein product: CASSLGTSFGGNEQFF.

This sequence joins TRBV6-1 and TRBJ1-6; 7 bases align to TRBD1. V dropped 7 bases and J dropped 7; count of bases not matched to a gene: 7. CDR1 and CDR2 from the germline V gene are MNHNS and SASEGT. The CDR3 length is 14 residues. CDR3 in amino acids: CASTLGQQNSPLHF. The CDR3 DNA reads TGTGCCAGCACTCTGGGACAGCAGAATTCACCCCTCCACTTT.

The V gene is TRBV10-3, the J gene TRBJ2-1; 10 bases are a match to TRBD2. Per germline, CDR1 ENHRY and CDR2 SYGVKD. With 6 bases clipped from V and 5 bases from J, the junction kept 25 bases outside the gene matches. This CDR3 is 21 amino acids long. The DNA of the CDR3 is TGTGCCATCAGCAAGGGATGGTACCGGCCTAGCGGGAGCGGGAAAGACAATGAGCAGTTCTTC. This encodes CAISKGWYRPSGSGKDNEQFF.

V usage is TRBV2 and J usage is TRBJ1-1, with D tentatively TRBD1 (6 bases). There are 14 residues in the CDR3. The V gene lost 7 bases and the J gene lost 6 bases, with 18 bases spanning the gap. Germline CDR1 and CDR2: SNHLY and FYNNEI. The CDR3 region is CASTPRWGLSEAFF. CDR3 in DNA: TGTGCCAGCACCCCCCGATGGGGGCTGTCTGAAGCTTTCTTT.

This rearrangement joins TRBV9 to TRBJ1-2; 7 nucleotides line up with TRBD1. Looked up from germline, CDR1 is SGDLS and CDR2 is YYNGEE. Germline trimming cut 3 bases from V and 5 bases from J; bases unmatched to any gene: 10. CDR3 size: 15 residues. The CDR3 sequence is CASSAQPGQLYGYTF. The CDR3 nucleotides are TGTGCCAGCAGCGCCCAACCGGGACAGCTATATGGCTACACCTTC.

The chain joins TRBV7-2 to TRBJ2-7, with a weak D call TRBD2 (7 bases). Trimming removed 9 bases from V and 3 bases from J, with 27 bases in between. Germline V gene sequence: CDR1 SGHTA, CDR2 FQGNSA. CDR3 length: 17 residues. The CDR3 sequence is CASRLTGGRGLLYEQYF. In nucleotides, the CDR3 is TGTGCCAGTCGCTTAACGGGGGGCAGGGGCCTACTCTACGAGCAGTACTTC.

This chain connects TRBV6-5 to TRBJ2-6, with 9 bases aligning to TRBD1. The CDR3 contains 15 residues. With V trimmed by 9 bases and J by 4 bases, 7 bases remained unmatched. Germline-derived CDR1 and CDR2 are MNHEY and SVGAGI. The CDR3 here is CASSQGAIGANVLTF. The DNA for the CDR3 is TGTGCCAGTTCACAGGGGGCGATAGGGGCCAACGTCCTGACTTTC.

In this sample, this clone turned up once. The chain uses TRBV4-2 and TRBJ1-2; perhaps TRBD1 as D (6 bases). V shed 0 bases and J shed 7 bases, with 12 bases lying between them. Germline lookup yields CDR1 LGHNA and CDR2 YNFKEQ. This CDR3 contains 14 residues. CDR3: CASSQDGGGGGYTF. In nucleotides, the CDR3 is TGTGCCAGCAGCCAAGATGGGGGCGGCGGTGGCTACACCTTC.

In its sample, this clone was seen once. The rearrangement joins TRBV4-3 to TRBJ2-7; D might be TRBD1 (6 bases). Deletions cut 0 bases from V and 2 bases from J, with 11 bases between. The CDR3 is 15 amino acids. CDR1 LGHNA and CDR2 YSLEER come from the germline V gene. DNA of the CDR3: TGCGCCAGCAGCCAAGAATGGACAGCTCCCTACGAGCAGTACTTC. Its translation is CASSQEWTAPYEQYF.